This T cell receptor (beta chain) came from a study of tissue T cells after allogeneic stem cell transplantation (dated by TCRdb to the early 2020s). Background for the entire study: When multiple samples of a tissue existed, pathologist review of H&E sections prioritized samples with histologically apparent lymphocytes for sequencing. The study profiled TCR beta repertoires across many tissues from research autopsies of patients with and without GVHD, plus mouse models of GVHD. On the human side, the study was prospective and observational, with no blinding or randomization. Study-wide conclusions, independent of this receptor: Only a few T cell clones appeared in more than one patient, yet motif-based clustering showed tissue-specific repertoire signatures that were shared between patients. No blood samples were available for the non-GVHD comparator patients. In both patients and mice, T cells from blood and spleen picked up only a limited part of the TCR repertoire that was detected in tissues. A small and clinically heterogeneous patient cohort was studied, and sampling depth was acknowledged as a limitation. Which tissue TCRs were alloreactive or antigen-specific was not determined in the study, and some of the clones might have been host cells that persisted. Within patients, how anatomically similar tissues were was a major factor shaping TCR repertoire composition, regardless of disease or transplant status.

Library preparation used the immunoSEQ multiplex PCR assay. Adaptive Biotechnologies performed the TCRbeta CDR3 sequencing at survey depth and reported CDR3 sequences, V/J genes, productive frequency and template counts. Amplification of TCR beta CDR3 regions was performed from genomic DNA rather than from RNA. The authors' pipeline ran thus. Jensen-Shannon divergence served to quantify pairwise repertoire overlap between tissues, with 0 meaning identical and 1 meaning complete divergence. Tissues were grouped by single-linkage agglomerative hierarchical clustering of pairwise JSD values, and the clustering results were shown as dendrograms. GLIPH2 was run on all patient samples with simulation_depth 1000, kmer_min_depth 3, cdr3_length_cutoff 8, keeping groups with more than two unique CDR3s. In a standardized tissue-overlap score, Jaccard GLIPH-group overlap across patients was extrapolated to a standard repertoire size of 1000 clones. Linear mixed-effect models, with tissue included as a fixed effect and individual included as a random effect, were used to assess associations of diversity with clinical or experimental variables. In its TCRdb copy, this immuneACCESS table keeps in-frame sequences only and misses some clones. Where compared with another copy, unresolved V genes explain less than half of these, and the others have no known cause. That table supplies the V and J calls and clone size; D and trimming were determined from the DNA. The sample table contains roughly 4,200 clones; only one count was recorded for roughly 64% of them. Over 15% of the sample rests with the top ten.

V lost 5 bases and J lost 0 bases, and the count of bases not matched to a germline gene is 3. The CDR3 contains 15 residues, cysteine and phenylalanine counted. Just the 45-base CDR3 DNA is kept, in frame starting at base 1. According to the germline V gene (reference sequence), CDR1 reads MNHEY and CDR2 reads SMNVEV. The sample's time point label, in plain terms: human tissue collected at research (rapid) autopsy. For comparison, three non-HCT patients with other cancers were selected retrospectively, each having at least five GI tract samples and no known GI disease at death. Autopsy tissues, which were obtained after a median post-mortem interval of approximately 8.9 hours, included GI sites from esophagus to rectum, liver, skin and lymphoid organs including spleen. Autopsy specimens were bisected, with one portion flash-frozen in liquid nitrogen and the rest formalin-fixed; GI outer muscle layers were removed. To extract genomic DNA from frozen tissues, either the Mag-Bind Blood & Tissue DNA HDQ 96 Kit on a Chemagic 360 or the DNeasy Blood & Tissue Kit was used. Because of concern about red blood cell contamination, extracted DNA was further purified using the Genomic DNA Clean & Concentrator-25 kit.

Worth noting for this clone: Its antigen specificity is not known. Base qualities are not at hand, and no much larger clone is one base apart.

Rearrangement joined TRBV27 to TRBJ2-1; the central 8 bases match TRBD1. This clonotype was obtained from an older female donor with lung cancer. The sequences come from tissue from the esophagus, collected at autopsy. The nucleotides are TGTGCCAGCAGTCCTACAGGGGGCTCCTACAATGAGCAGTTCTTC. It is translated as CASSPTGGSYNEQFF.